These 8 T cell receptor beta chains originate from one sample sequenced in a study of naive and memory T cell subsets. Two oligonucleotides, mixed equimolar, formed the beta constant-region primer covering TRBC1 and TRBC2. TCRdb analysed the UMI-ligation and nested PCR reads with MiXCR anew, one entry per CDR3 protein. This table holds fewer than 30,000 distinct CDR3 sequences, roughly a tenth found once. Material for sequencing was effector memory CD4+ T cells from blood. The sample's subset: effector memory, CD45RA- CD27-. The source is a human donor in good health.

The rearrangement uses TRBV11-1 and TRBJ1-1; the D gene is possibly TRBD1 (6 bases). The germline CDR1 and CDR2 sequences are SGHAT and FQDESV (reference sequence). The CDR3 has 18 amino acids. Trimming took off 0 bases at V and 0 bases at J, with 17 bases between the two ends. The CDR3 protein is CASSLATPTGSLNTEAFF. CDR3 DNA: TGTGCCAGCAGCTTAGCCACACCGACAGGTTCTTTGAACACTGAAGCTTTCTTT.

Relative to its sample, this clonotype is large (0.1 to 1%). The chain has TRBV20-1 and TRBJ2-1; 8 bases line up with TRBD2. The CDR3 totals 16 residues. Germline V gene sequence: CDR1 DFQATT, CDR2 SNEGSKA (reference sequence). Losses at the gene ends were 0 bases for V and 5 bases for J; bases not matched to a gene: 9. CDR3 loop: CSARDPLAGVNNEQFF. The CDR3 nucleotides are TGCAGTGCTAGAGATCCCCTAGCGGGCGTTAACAATGAGCAGTTCTTC.

V is TRBV18 and J is TRBJ2-2, with D uncertain. Germline V gives CDR1 KGHSH, CDR2 LQKENI. CDR3 length: 13 residues. Trimming shortened V by 1 base and J by 5 bases, and 5 bases separated the two germline ends. The DNA for the CDR3 is TGTGCCAGCTCACCACTCTCGACCGGGGAGCTGTTTTTT. Translated, it gives CASSPLSTGELFF.

In its sample, this clonotype was seen many times. The chain combines TRBV28 with TRBJ1-4, with 10 nucleotides matching TRBD1. CDR1 MDHEN and CDR2 SYDVKM come from the germline V gene. Unmatched junction bases numbered 8, after V lost 5 bases and J lost 8 bases. The CDR3 contains 15 residues. CDR3 amino acids: CASSIGTGVGEKLFF. CDR3 nucleotides: TGTGCCAGCAGTATCGGGACAGGGGTCGGAGAAAAACTGTTTTTT.

The chain recombines TRBV11-1 with TRBJ2-3; D gene uncertain. The CDR3 extends over 12 amino acids. With 4 bases removed from V and 4 bases from J, the gap between germline ends came to 6 bases. The germline V gene encodes CDR1 SGHAT and CDR2 FQDESV (reference sequence). The CDR3 region is CASSSFPDTQYF. CDR3 sequence (DNA): TGTGCCAGCAGCTCCTTTCCAGATACGCAGTATTTT.

The chain links TRBV20-1 to TRBJ1-6; no firm D call. Per germline, CDR1 DFQATT and CDR2 SNEGSKA (reference sequence). The CDR3 length is 14 residues. V lost 1 base to trimming and J lost 3 bases, with 7 bases between them. CDR3 DNA: TGCAGTGCTAGAGGCGTCAGCTATAATTCACCCCTCCACTTT. Translation: CSARGVSYNSPLHF.

This sequence joins TRBV6-6 and TRBJ2-1; perhaps TRBD2 as D (5 bases). The CDR3 extends over 16 amino acids. Germline lookup yields CDR1 MNHNY and CDR2 SVGAGI (reference sequence). V lost 4 bases and J lost 3, with 16 bases in between. CDR3 sequence (DNA): TGTGCCAGCAGTTCCCAACTAGGAGTAGGCTACAATGAGCAGTTCTTC. Translating gives CASSSQLGVGYNEQFF.

V is TRBV24-1 and J is TRBJ1-1; no definite D call. The CDR3 is made up of 13 amino acids. The germline V gene has CDR1 KGHDR and CDR2 SFDVKD. Trimming pared 7 bases from V and 1 base from J, leaving 9 bases between. This chain's CDR3 is CATRGPWNTEAFF. In DNA, the CDR3 is TGTGCCACCAGAGGGCCTTGGAACACTGAAGCTTTCTTT.